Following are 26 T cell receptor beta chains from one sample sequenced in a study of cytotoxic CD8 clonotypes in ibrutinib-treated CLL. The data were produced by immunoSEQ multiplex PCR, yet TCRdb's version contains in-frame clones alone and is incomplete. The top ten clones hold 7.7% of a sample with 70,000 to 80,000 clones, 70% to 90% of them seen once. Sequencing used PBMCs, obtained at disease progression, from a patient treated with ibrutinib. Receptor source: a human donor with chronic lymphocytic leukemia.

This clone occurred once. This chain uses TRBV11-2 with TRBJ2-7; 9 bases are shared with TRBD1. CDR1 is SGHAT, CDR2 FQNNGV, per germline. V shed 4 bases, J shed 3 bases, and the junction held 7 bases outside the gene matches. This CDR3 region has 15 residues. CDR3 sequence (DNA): TGTGCCAGCAGCTCAATACGGGACAGGGTCTACGAGCAGTACTTC. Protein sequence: CASSSIRDRVYEQYF.

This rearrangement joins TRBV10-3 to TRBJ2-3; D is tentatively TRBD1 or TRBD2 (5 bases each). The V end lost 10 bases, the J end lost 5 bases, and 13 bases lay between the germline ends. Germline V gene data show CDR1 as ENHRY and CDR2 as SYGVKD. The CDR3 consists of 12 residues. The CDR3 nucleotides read TGTGCCACCGGATCTGGGGGAGATACGCAGTATTTT. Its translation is CATGSGGDTQYF.

CDR3: CASRGSGQPQHF. CDR3 DNA: TGTGCCAGCAGGGGGTCCGGTCAGCCCCAGCATTTT. The chain combines TRBV6-5 with TRBJ1-5; D call uncertain. Germline CDR1 and CDR2: MNHEY and SVGAGI. This CDR3 comprises 12 residues. Trimming pared 6 bases from V and 6 bases from J, leaving 9 bases between.

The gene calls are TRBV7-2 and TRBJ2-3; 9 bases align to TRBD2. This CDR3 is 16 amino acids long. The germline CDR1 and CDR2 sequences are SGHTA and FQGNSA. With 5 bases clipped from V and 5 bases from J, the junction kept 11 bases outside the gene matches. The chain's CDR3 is CASSIRLAGAGDTQYF. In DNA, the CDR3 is TGTGCCAGCAGCATTCGTTTAGCGGGAGCGGGAGATACGCAGTATTTT.

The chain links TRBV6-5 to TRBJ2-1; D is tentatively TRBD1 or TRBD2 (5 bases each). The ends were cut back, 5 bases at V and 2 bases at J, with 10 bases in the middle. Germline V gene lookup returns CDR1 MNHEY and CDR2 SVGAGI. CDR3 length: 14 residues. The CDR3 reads CASSARGPYNEQFF. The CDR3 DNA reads TGTGCCAGCAGTGCGAGGGGTCCCTACAATGAGCAGTTCTTC.

The CDR3 bases are TGTGCCAGCAGCTTAGCGGGATCCTACGAGCAGTACTTC. Its protein product is CASSLAGSYEQYF. This chain joins TRBV7-9 and TRBJ2-7; no clear D. The CDR3 has 13 amino acids. Trimming removed 0 bases from V and 1 base from J, with 4 bases in between. Looked up from germline, CDR1 is SEHNR and CDR2 is FQNEAQ (reference sequence).

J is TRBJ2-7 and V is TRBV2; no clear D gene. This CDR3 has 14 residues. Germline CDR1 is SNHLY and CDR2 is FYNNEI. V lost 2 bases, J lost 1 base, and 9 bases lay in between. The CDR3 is CASSENGWSYEQYF. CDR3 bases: TGTGCCAGCAGTGAAAATGGGTGGTCCTACGAGCAGTACTTC. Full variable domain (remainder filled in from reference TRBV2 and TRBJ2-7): EPEVTQTPSHQVTQMGQEVILRCVPISNHLYFYWYRQILGQKVEFLVSFYNNEISEKSEIFDDQFSVERPDGSNFTLKIRSTKLEDSAMYFCASSENGWSYEQYFGPGTRLTVT.

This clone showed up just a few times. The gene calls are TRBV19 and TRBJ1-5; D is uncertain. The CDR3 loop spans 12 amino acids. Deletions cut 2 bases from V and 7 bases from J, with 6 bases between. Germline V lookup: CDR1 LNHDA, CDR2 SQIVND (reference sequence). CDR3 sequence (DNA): TGTGCCAGTAGTATATGGCAGCAGCCCCAGCATTTT. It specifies CASSIWQQPQHF.

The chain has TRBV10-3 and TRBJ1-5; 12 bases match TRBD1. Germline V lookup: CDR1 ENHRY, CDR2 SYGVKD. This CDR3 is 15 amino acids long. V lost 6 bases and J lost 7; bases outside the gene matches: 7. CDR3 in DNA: TGTGCCATCAGCCCGGGACAGGGGGCCGAGCAGCCCCAGCATTTT. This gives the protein CAISPGQGAEQPQHF.

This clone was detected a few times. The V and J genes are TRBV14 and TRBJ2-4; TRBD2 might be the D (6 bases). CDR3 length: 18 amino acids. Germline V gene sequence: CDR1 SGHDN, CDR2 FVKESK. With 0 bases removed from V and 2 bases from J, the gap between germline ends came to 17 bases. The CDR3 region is CASSQDWSGPPSKNIQYF. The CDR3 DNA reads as TGTGCCAGCAGCCAAGACTGGAGCGGGCCGCCTTCCAAAAACATTCAGTACTTC.

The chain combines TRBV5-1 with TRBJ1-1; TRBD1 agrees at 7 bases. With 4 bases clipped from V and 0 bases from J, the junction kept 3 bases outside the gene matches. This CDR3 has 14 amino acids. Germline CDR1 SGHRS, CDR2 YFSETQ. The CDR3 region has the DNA TGCGCCAGCAGCCAGGGACAGCTGAACACTGAAGCTTTCTTT. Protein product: CASSQGQLNTEAFF.

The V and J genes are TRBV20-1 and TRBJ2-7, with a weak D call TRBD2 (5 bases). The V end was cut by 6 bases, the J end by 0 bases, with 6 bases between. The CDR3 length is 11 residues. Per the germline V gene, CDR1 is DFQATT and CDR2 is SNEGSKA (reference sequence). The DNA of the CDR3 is TGCAGTGCCGAGGGCTCCTACGAGCAGTACTTC. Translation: CSAEGSYEQYF.

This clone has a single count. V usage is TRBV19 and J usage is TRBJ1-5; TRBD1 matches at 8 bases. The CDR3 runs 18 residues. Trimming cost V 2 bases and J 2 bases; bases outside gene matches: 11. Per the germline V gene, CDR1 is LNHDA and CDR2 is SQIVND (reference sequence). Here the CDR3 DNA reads TGTGCCAGTAGTATACAGGGGGCCGGATGGATGGGCAATCAGCCCCAGCATTTT. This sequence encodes CASSIQGAGWMGNQPQHF.

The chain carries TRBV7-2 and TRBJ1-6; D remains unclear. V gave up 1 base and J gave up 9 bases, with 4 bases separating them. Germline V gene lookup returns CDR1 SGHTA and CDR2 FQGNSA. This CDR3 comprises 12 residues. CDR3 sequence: CASSLDSSPLHF. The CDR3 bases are TGTGCCAGCAGCTTAGACTCTTCACCCCTCCACTTT.

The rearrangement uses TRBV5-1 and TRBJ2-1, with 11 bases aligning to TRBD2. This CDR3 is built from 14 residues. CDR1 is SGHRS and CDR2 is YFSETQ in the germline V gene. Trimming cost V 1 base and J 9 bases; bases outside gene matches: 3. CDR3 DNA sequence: TGCGCCAGCAGCTTGAGGCTAGCGGGAGGTGAGCAGTTCTTC. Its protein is CASSLRLAGGEQFF.

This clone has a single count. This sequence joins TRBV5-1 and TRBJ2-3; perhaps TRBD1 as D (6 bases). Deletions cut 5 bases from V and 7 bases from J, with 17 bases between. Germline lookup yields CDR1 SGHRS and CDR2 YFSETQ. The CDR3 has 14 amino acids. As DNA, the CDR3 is TGCGCCAGCAGGGTCAGGGGAGTTCGTTATACGCAGTATTTT. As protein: CASRVRGVRYTQYF.

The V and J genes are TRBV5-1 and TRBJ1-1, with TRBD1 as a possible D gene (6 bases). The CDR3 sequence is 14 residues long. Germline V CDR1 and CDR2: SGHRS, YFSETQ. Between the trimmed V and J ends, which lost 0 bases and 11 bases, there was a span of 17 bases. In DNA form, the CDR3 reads TGCGCCAGCAGCTTGGGGTCTGGGGGCCAGGGGGCTTTCTTT. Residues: CASSLGSGGQGAFF. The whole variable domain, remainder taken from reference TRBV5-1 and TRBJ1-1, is KAGVTQTPRYLIKTRGQQVTLSCSPISGHRSVSWYQQTPGQGLQFLFEYFSETQRNKGNFPGRFSGRQFSNSRSEMNVSTLELGDSALYLCASSLGSGGQGAFFGQGTRLTVV.

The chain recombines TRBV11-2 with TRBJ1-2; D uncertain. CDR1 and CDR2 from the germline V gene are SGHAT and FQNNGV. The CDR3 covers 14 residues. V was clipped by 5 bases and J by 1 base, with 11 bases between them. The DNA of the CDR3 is TGTGCCAGCAGCCTGGGATTTTTTAACTATGGCTACACCTTC. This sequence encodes CASSLGFFNYGYTF. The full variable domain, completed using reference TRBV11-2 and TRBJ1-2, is EAGVAQSPRYKIIEKRQSVAFWCNPISGHATLYWYQQILGQGPKLLIQFQNNGVVDDSQLPKDRFSAERLKGVDSTLKIQPAKLEDSAVYLCASSLGFFNYGYTFGSGTRLTVV.

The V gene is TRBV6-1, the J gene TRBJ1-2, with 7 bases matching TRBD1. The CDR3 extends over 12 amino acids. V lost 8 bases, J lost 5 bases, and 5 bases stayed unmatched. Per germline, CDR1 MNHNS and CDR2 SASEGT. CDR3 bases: TGTGCCAGCTCCGACAGGGTTTATGGCTACACCTTC. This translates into CASSDRVYGYTF.

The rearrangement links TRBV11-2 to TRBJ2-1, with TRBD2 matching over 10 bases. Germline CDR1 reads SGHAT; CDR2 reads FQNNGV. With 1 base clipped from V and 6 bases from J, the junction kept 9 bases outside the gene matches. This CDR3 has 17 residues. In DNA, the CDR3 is TGTGCCAGCAGCTTAGGCCCGTTAGCGGGGGGCGTCAATGAGCAGTTCTTC. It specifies CASSLGPLAGGVNEQFF.

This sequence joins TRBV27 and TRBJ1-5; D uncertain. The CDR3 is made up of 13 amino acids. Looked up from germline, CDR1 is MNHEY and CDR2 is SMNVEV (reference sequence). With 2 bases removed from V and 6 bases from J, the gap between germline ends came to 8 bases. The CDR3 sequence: CASSLGVSQPQHF. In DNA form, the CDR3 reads TGTGCCAGCAGTTTAGGGGTGAGTCAGCCCCAGCATTTT.

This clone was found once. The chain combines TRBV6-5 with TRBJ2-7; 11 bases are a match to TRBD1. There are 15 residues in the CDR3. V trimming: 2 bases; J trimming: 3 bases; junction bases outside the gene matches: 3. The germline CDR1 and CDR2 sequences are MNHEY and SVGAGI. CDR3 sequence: CASSYGTGGGYEQYF. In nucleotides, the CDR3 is TGTGCCAGCAGTTACGGGACAGGGGGAGGCTACGAGCAGTACTTC.

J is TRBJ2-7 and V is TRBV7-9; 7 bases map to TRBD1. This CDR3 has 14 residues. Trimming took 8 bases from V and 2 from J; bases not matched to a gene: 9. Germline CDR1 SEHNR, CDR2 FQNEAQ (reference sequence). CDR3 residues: CASGSRTGAYEQYF. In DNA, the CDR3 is TGTGCCAGCGGTTCCCGGACAGGAGCCTACGAGCAGTACTTC.

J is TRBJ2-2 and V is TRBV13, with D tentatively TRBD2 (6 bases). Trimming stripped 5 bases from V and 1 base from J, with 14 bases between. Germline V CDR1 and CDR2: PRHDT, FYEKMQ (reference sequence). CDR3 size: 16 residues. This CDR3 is CASSQRWRENTGELFF. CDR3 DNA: TGTGCCAGCAGCCAAAGGTGGAGGGAGAACACCGGGGAGCTGTTTTTT. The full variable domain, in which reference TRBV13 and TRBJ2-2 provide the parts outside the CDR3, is AAGVIQSPRHLIKEKRETATLKCYPIPRHDTVYWYQQGPGQDPQFLISFYEKMQSDKGSIPDRFSAQQFSDYHSELNMSSLELGDSALYFCASSQRWRENTGELFFGEGSRLTVL.

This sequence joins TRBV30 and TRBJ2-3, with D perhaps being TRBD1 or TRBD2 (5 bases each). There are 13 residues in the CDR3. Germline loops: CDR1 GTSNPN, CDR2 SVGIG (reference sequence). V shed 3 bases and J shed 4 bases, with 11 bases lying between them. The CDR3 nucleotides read TGTGCCTGGAGCACCGGGGACGCAGATACGCAGTATTTT. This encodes CAWSTGDADTQYF.

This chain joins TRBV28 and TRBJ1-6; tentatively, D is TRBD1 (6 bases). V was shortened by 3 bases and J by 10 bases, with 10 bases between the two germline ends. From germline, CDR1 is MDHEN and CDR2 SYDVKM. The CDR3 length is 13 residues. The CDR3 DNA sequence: TGTGCCAGCAGTTTCCGGGGGGGCTCACCCCTCCACTTT. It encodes CASSFRGGSPLHF.